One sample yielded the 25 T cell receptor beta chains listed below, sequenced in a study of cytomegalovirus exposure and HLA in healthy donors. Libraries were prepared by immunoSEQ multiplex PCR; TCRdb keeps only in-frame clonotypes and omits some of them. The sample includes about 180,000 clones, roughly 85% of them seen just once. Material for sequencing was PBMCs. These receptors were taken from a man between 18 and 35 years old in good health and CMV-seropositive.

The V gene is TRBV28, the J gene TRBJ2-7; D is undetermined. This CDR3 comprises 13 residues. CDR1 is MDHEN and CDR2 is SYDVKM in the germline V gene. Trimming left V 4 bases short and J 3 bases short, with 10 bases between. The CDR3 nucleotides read TGTGCCAGCAGTTCCCCCGGCGGCTACGAGCAGTACTTC. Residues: CASSSPGGYEQYF.

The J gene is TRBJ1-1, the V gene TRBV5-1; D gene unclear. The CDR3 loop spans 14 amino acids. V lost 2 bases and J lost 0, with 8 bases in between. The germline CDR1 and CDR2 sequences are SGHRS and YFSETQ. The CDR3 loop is CASSFFRMNTEAFF. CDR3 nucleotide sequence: TGCGCCAGCAGCTTCTTCAGAATGAACACTGAAGCTTTCTTT.

The CDR3 DNA is TGTGCCAGCAGCCCTAGGGGGTCAGGAGATCAGCCCCAGCATTTT. The encoded protein is CASSPRGSGDQPQHF. The chain combines TRBV7-9 with TRBJ1-5, with a possible D match to TRBD1 (6 bases). CDR1 is SEHNR, CDR2 FQNEAQ, per germline (reference sequence). This CDR3 is 15 amino acids long. V lost 5 bases to trimming and J lost 5 bases, with 16 bases between them.

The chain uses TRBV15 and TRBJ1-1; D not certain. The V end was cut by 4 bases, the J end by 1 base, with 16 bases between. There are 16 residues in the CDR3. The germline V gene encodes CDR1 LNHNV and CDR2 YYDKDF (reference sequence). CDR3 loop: CATSMNVGYKNTEAFF. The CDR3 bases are TGTGCCACCAGCATGAATGTCGGGTATAAGAACACTGAAGCTTTCTTT.

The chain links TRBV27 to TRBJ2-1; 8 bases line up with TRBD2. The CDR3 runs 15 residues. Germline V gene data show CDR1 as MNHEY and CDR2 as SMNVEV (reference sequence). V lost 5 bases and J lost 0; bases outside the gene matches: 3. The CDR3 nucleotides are TGTGCCAGCAGTCCGGGACTAGTCTCCTACAATGAGCAGTTCTTC. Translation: CASSPGLVSYNEQFF.

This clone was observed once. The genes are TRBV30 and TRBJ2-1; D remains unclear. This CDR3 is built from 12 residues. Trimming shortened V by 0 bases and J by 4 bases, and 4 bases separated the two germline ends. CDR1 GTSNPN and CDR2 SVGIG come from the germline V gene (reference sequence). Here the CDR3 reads CAWSVQYNEQFF. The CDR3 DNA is TGTGCCTGGAGTGTACAATACAATGAGCAGTTCTTC.

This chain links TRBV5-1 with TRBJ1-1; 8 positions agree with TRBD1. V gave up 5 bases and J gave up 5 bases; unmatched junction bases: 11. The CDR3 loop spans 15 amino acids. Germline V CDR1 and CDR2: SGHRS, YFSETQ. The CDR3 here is CASSSIQGARTEAFF. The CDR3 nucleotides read TGCGCCAGCAGTTCAATCCAGGGGGCGCGGACTGAAGCTTTCTTT. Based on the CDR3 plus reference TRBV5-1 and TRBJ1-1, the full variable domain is KAGVTQTPRYLIKTRGQQVTLSCSPISGHRSVSWYQQTPGQGLQFLFEYFSETQRNKGNFPGRFSGRQFSNSRSEMNVSTLELGDSALYLCASSSIQGARTEAFFGQGTRLTVV.

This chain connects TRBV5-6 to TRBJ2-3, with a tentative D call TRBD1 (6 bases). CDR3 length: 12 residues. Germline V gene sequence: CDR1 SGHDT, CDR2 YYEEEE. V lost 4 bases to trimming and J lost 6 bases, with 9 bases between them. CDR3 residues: CASSVQGDTQYF. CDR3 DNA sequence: TGTGCCAGCAGCGTACAGGGCGATACGCAGTATTTT.

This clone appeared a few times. DNA of the CDR3: TGTGCCAGCAGACTGCCGGACGGGATGAACACTGAAGCTTTCTTT. Translation: CASRLPDGMNTEAFF. The chain has TRBV28 and TRBJ1-1; D remains ambiguous. V lost 6 bases and J 0 bases, leaving 14 bases between the germline ends. Per germline, CDR1 MDHEN and CDR2 SYDVKM. The CDR3 is 15 residues long.

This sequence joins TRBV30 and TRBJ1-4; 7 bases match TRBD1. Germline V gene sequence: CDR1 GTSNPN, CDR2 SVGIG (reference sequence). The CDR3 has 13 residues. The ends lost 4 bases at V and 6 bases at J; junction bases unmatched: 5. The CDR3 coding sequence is TGTGCCTGGAACAGGGGATCGCATGAAAAACTGTTTTTT. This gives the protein CAWNRGSHEKLFF.

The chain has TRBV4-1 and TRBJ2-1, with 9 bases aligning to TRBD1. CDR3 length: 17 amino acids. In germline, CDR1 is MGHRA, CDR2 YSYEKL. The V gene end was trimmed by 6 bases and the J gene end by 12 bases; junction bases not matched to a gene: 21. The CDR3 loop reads CASSGDRDRAHGSGQFF. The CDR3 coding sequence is TGCGCCAGCAGTGGTGACCGGGACAGGGCCCATGGTAGTGGGCAGTTCTTC.

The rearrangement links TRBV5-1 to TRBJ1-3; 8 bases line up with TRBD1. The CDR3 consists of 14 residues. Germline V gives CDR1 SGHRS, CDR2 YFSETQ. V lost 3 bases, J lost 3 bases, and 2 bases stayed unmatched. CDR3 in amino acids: CASSSGQVGNTIYF. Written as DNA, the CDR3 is TGCGCCAGCAGCTCGGGACAGGTTGGAAACACCATATATTTT.

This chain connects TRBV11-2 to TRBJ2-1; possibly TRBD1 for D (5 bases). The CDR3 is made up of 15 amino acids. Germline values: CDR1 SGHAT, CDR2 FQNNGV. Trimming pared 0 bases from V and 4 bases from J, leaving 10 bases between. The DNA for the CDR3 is TGTGCCAGCAGCTTAGATCGTGACAGATACAATGAGCAGTTCTTC. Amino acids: CASSLDRDRYNEQFF.

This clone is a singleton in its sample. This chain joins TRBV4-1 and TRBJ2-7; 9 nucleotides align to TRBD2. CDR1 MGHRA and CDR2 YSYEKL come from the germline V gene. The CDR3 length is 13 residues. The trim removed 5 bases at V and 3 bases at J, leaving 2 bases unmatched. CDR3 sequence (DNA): TGCGCCAGCAGCATGACTAGCGGCTACGAGCAGTACTTC. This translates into CASSMTSGYEQYF.

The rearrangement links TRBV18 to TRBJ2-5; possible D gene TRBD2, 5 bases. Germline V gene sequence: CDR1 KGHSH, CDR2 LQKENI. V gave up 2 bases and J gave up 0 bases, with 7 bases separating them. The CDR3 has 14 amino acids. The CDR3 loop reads CASSPWRNQETQYF. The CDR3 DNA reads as TGTGCCAGCTCACCATGGAGGAACCAAGAGACCCAGTACTTC.

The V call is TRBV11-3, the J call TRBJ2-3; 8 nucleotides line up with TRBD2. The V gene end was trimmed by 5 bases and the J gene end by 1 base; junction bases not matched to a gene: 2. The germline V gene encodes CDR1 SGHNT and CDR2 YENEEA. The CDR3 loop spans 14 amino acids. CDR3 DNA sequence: TGTGCCAGCAGCGCGACTAGCGGCACAGATACGCAGTATTTT. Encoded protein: CASSATSGTDTQYF.

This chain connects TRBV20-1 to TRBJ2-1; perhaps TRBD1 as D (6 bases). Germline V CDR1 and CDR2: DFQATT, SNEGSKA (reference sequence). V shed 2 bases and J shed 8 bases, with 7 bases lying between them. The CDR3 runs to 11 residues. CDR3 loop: CSARRGYEQFF. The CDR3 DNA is TGCAGTGCTAGAAGGGGGTATGAGCAGTTCTTC.

The CDR3 bases are TGTGCCAGCAGCGCCAGACTAGCGGGAACCGAGACCCAGTACTTC. Residues: CASSARLAGTETQYF. V is TRBV11-3 and J is TRBJ2-5; 11 nucleotides align to TRBD2. The CDR3 totals 15 residues. Per the germline V gene, CDR1 is SGHNT and CDR2 is YENEEA. J lost 5 bases, V lost 5 bases, and 7 bases had no gene match.

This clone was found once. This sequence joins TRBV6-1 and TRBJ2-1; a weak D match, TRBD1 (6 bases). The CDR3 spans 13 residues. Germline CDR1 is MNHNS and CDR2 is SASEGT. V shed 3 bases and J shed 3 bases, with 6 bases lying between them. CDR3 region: CASSDRGYNEQFF. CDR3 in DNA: TGTGCCAGCAGTGACAGGGGCTACAATGAGCAGTTCTTC.

This CDR3 is CASSYSSAVEKLFF. The CDR3 DNA reads as TGTGCCAGCAGTTACTCTTCGGCGGTTGAAAAACTGTTTTTT. The chain recombines TRBV6-5 with TRBJ1-4; no clear D. Germline V gene data show CDR1 as MNHEY and CDR2 as SVGAGI. CDR3 size: 14 residues. Trimming pared 0 bases from V and 7 bases from J, leaving 9 bases between.

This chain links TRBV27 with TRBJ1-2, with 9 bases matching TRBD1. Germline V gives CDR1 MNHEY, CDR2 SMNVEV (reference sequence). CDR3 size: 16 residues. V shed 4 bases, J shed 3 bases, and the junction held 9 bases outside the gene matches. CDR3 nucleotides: TGTGCCAGCAGTTCCCCGGGACAGGGATCGGACTATGGCTACACCTTC. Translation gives CASSSPGQGSDYGYTF.

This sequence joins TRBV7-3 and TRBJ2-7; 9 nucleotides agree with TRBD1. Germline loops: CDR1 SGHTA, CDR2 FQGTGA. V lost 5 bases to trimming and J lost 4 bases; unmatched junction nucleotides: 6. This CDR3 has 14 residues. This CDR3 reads CASSPTGGAYEQYF. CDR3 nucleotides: TGTGCCAGCAGCCCTACAGGGGGCGCGTACGAGCAGTACTTC.

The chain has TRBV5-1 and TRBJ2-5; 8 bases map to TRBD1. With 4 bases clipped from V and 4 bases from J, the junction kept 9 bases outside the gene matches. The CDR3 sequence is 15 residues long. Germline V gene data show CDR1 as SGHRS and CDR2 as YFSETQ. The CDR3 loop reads CASSPEDRAGETQYF. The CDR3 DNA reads TGCGCCAGCAGCCCGGAGGACAGGGCAGGAGAGACCCAGTACTTC.

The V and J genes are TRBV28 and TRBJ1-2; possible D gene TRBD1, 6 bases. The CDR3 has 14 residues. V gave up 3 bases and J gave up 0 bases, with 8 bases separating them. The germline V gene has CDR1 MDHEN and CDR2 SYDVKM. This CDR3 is CASSLDRPNYGYTF. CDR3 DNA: TGTGCCAGCAGTTTGGACAGACCTAACTATGGCTACACCTTC.

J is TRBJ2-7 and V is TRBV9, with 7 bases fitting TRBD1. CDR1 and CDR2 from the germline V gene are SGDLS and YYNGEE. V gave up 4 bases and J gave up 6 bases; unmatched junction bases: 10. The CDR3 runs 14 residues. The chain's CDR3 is CASSPQGYASEQYF. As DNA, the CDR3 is TGTGCCAGCAGCCCACAGGGGTACGCGAGCGAGCAGTACTTC.